This record covers a single TCR beta chain. Sequencing was performed with immunoSEQ multiplex PCR; in TCRdb, only in-frame clones are kept and a portion is missing. The sample carries roughly 100,000 clones, 77% recorded once. This sample stems from a study of blood T cell repertoires in COVID-19. In the study overall: Acute and convalescent COVID-19 samples came from the United States, Italy and Spain.

The germline CDR1 and CDR2 sequences are MDHEN and SYDVKM. The CDR3 runs to 12 residues. V lost 7 bases and J lost 3; bases outside the gene matches: 1. The chain joins TRBV28 to TRBJ2-7; 9 bases are a match to TRBD1. The material sequenced was peripheral blood. The TCR comes from a woman aged 80 or older with acute or convalescent COVID-19. The CDR3 DNA reads TGTGCCAGCAAGACAGGGGGCTACGAGCAGTACTTC. It codes for CASKTGGYEQYF.